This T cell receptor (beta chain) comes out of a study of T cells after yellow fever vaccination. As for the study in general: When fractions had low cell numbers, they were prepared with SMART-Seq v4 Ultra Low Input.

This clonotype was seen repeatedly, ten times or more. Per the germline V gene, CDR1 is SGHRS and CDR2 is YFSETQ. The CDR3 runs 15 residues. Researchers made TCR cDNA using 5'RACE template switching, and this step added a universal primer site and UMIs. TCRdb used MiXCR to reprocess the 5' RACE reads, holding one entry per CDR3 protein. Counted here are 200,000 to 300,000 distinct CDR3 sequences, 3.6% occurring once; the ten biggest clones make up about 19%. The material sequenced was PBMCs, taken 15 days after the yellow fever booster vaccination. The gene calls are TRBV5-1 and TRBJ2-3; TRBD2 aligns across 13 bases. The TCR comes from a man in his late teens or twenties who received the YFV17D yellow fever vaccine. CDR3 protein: CASGTSGDYTDTQYF. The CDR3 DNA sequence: TGCGCGTCCGGGACTAGCGGGGATTACACAGATACGCAGTATTTT.